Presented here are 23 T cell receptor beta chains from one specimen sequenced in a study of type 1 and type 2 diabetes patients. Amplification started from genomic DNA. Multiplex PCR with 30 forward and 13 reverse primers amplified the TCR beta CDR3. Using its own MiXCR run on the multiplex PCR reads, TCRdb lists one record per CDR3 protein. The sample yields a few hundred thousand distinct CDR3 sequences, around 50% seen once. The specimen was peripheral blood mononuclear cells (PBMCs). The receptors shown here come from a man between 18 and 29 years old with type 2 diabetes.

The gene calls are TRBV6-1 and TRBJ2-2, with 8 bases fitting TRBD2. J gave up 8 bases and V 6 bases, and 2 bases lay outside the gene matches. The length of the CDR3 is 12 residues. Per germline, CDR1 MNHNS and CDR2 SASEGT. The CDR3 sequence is CASRLAGGELFF. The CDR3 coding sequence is TGTGCCAGCAGATTAGCGGGAGGGGAGCTGTTTTTT.

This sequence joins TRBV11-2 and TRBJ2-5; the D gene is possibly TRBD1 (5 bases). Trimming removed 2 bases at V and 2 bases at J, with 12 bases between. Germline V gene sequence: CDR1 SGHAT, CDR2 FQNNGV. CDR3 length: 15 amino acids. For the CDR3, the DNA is TGTGCCAGCAGCTTAAATCCCCAGGGTCAAGAGACCCAGTACTTC. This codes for CASSLNPQGQETQYF.

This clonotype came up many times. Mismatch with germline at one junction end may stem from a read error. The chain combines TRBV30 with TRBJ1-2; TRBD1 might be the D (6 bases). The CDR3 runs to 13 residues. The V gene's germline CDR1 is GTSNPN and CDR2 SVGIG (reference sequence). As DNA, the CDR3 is TGTGCCTGGAGTCCCACAGGGCCGTTGAGCTACCCCTTC. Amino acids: CAWSPTGPLSYPF.

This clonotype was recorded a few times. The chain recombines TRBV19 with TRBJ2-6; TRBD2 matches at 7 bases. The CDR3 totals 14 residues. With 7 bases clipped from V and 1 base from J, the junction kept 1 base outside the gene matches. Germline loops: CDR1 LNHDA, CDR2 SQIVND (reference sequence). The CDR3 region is CASTGGSGANVLTF. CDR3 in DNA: TGTGCCAGTACCGGGGGGTCTGGGGCCAACGTCCTGACTTTC.

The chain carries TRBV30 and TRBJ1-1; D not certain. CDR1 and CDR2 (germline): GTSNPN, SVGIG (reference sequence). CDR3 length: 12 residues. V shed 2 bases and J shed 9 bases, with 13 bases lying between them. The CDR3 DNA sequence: TGTGCCTGGAGTAGGTCCTCCAACAAAGCTTTCTTT. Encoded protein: CAWSRSSNKAFF.

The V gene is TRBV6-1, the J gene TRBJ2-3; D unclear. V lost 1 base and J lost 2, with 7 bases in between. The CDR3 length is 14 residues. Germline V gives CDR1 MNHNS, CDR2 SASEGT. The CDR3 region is CASSEGGPTDTQYF. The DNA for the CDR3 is TGTGCCAGCAGTGAAGGGGGTCCCACAGATACGCAGTATTTT.

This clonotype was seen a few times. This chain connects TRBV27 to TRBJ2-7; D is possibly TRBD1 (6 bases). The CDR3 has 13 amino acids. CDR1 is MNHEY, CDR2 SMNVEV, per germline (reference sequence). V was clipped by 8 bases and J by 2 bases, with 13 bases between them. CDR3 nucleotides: TGTGCCAGCCTCAAGACAGGTACCTACGAGCAGTACTTC. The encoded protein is CASLKTGTYEQYF.

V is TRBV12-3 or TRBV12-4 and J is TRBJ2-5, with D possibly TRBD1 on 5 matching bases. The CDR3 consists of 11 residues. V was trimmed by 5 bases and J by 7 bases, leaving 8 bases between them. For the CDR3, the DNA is TGTGCCAGCAGTAAAAGGGGGACCCAGTACTTC. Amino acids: CASSKRGTQYF.

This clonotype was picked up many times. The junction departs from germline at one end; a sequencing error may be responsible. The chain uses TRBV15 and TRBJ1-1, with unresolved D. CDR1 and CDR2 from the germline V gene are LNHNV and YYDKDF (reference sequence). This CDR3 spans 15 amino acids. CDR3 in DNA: TGTGCCACCAGCAGGGCAACTCAACGGAACACTAAAGCTTTCTTT. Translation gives CATSRATQRNTKAFF.

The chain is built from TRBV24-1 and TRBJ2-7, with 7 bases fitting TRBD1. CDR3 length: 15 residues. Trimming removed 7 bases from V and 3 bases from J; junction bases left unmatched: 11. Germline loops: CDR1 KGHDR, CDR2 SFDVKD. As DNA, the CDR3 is TGTGCCACCAGCGGACCCAGACAGGGCGTCTACGAGCAGTACTTC. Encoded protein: CATSGPRQGVYEQYF.

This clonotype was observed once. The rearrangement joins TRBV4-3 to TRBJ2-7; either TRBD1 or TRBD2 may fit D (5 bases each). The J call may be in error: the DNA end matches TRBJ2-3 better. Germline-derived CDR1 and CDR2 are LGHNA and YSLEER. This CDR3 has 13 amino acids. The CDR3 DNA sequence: TGCGCCAGCAGCCAAGACCCGGGGCATACGCAGTATTTT. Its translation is CASSQDPGHTQYF.

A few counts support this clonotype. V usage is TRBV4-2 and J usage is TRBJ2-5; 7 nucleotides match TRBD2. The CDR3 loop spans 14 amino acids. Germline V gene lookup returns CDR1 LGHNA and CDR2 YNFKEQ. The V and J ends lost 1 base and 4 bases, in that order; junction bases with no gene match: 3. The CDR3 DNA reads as TGTGCCAGCAGCCAAGTATGGGGGGGAGAGACCCAGTACTTC. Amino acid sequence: CASSQVWGGETQYF.

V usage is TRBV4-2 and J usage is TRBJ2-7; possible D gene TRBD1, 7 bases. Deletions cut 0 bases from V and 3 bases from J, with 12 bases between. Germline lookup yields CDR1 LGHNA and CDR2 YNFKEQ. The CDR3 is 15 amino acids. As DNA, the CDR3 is TGTGCCAGCAGCCAAGAGCAGGGGGGCAACTACGAGCAGTACTTC. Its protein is CASSQEQGGNYEQYF.

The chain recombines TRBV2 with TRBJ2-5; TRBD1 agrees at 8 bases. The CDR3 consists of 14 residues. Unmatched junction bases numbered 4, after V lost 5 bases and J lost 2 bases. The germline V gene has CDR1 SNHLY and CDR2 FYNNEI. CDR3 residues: CASSRDRQQETQYF. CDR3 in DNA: TGTGCCAGCAGTCGGGACAGGCAACAAGAGACCCAGTACTTC.

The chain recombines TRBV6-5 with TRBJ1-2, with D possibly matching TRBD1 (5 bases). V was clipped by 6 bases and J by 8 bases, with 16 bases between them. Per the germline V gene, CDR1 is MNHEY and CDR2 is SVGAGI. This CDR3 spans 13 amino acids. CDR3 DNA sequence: TGTGCCAGCAGCCTTACCGGGGACTTAGGCTACACCTTC. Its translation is CASSLTGDLGYTF.

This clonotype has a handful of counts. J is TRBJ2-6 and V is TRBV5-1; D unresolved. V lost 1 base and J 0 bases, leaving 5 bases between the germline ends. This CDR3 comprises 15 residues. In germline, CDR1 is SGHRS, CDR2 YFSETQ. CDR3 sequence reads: CASSLPLSGANVLTF. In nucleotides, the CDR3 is TGCGCCAGCAGCTTGCCCCTCTCTGGGGCCAACGTCCTGACTTTC. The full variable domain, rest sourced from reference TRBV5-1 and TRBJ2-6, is KAGVTQTPRYLIKTRGQQVTLSCSPISGHRSVSWYQQTPGQGLQFLFEYFSETQRNKGNFPGRFSGRQFSNSRSEMNVSTLELGDSALYLCASSLPLSGANVLTFGAGSRLTVL.

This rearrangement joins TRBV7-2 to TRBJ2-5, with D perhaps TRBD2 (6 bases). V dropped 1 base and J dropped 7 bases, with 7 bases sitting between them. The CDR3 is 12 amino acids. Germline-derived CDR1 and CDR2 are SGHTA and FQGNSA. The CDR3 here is CASSLGAGTQYF. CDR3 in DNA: TGTGCCAGCAGCTTAGGAGCGGGGACCCAGTACTTC.

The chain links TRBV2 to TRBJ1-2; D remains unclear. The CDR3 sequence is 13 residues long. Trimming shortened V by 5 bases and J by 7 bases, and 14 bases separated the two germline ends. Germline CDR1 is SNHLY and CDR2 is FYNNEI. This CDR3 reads CASSPTSEGGYTF. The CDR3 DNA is TGTGCCAGCAGTCCTACATCCGAGGGTGGCTACACCTTC.

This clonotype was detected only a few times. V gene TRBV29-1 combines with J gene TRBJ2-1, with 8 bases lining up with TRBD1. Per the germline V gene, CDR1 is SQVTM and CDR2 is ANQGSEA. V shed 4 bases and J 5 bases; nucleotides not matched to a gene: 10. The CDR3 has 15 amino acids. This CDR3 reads CSVVLRTGLDNEQFF. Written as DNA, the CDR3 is TGCAGCGTTGTCTTAAGGACAGGGCTAGACAATGAGCAGTTCTTC.

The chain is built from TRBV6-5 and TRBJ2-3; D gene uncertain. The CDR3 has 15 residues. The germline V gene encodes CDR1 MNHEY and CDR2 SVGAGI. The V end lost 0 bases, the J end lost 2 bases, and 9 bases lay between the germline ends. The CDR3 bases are TGTGCCAGCAGTTACTCCCGACTCTACACAGATACGCAGTATTTT. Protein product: CASSYSRLYTDTQYF.

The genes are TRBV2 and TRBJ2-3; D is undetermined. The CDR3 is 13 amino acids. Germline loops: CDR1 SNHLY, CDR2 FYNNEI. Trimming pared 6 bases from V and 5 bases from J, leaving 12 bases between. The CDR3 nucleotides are TGTGCCAGCAGGACGGCGCTTGTAGATACGCAGTATTTT. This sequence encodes CASRTALVDTQYF.

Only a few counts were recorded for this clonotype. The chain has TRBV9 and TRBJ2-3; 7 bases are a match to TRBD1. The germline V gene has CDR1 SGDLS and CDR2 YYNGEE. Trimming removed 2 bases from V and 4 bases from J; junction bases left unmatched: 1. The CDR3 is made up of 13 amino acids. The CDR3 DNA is TGTGCCAGCAGCGTTGACAGGGCAGATACGCAGTATTTT. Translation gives CASSVDRADTQYF.

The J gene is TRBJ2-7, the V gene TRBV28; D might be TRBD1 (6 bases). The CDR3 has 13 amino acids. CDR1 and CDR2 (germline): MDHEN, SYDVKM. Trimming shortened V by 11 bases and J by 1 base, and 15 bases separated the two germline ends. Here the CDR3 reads CAARDTPSYEQYF. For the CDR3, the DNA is TGTGCCGCCCGGGACACACCATCCTACGAGCAGTACTTC.